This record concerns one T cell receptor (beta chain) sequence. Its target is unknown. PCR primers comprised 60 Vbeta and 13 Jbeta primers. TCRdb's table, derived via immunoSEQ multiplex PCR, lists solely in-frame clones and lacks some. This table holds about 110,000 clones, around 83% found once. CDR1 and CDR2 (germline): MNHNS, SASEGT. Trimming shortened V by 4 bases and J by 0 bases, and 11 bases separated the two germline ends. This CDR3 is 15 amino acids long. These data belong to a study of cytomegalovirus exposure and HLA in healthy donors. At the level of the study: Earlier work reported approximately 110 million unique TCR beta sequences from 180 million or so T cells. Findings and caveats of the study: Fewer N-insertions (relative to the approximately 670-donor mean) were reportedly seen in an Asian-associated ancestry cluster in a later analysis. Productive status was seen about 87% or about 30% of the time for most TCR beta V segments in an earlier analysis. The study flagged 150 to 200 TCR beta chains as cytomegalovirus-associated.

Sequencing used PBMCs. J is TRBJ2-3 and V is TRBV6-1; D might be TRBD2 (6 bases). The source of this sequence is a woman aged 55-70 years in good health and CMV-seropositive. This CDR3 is CASSVLAESTDTQYF. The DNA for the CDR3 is TGTGCCAGCAGTGTTTTAGCGGAAAGCACAGATACGCAGTATTTT.